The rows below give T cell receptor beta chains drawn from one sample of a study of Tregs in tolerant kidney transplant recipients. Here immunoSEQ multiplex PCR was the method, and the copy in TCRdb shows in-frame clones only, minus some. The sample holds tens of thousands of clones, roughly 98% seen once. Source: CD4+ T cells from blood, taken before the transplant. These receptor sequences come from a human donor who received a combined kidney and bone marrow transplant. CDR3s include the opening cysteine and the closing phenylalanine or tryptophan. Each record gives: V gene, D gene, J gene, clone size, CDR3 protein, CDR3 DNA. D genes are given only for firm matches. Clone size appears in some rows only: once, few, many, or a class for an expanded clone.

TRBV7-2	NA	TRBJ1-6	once	CASRPGGRSPLHF	TGTGCCAGTCGGCCGGGGGGGAGATCACCCCTCCACTTT
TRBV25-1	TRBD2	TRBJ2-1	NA	CASSFSGRATYNEQFF	TGTGCCAGCAGTTTTAGCGGGAGGGCTACCTACAATGAGCAGTTCTTC
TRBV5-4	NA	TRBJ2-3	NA	CASSLTGIDTQYF	TGTGCCAGCAGCTTGACAGGGATAGATACGCAGTATTTT
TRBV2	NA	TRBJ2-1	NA	CASRYLLEPSEQFF	TGTGCCAGCAGGTACCTACTAGAACCCAGTGAGCAGTTCTTC
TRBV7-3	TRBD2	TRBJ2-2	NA	CASSSPSGPSNTGELFF	TGTGCCAGCAGCTCCCCTAGCGGACCATCGAACACCGGGGAGCTGTTTTTT
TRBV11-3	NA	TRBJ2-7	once	CASSLVIHEQYF	TGTGCCAGCAGCTTAGTAATCCACGAGCAGTACTTC
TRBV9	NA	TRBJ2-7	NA	CASSPTPHTPFEQYF	TGTGCCAGCAGCCCGACACCCCACACCCCGTTCGAGCAGTACTTC
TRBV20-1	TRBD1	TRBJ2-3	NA	CSAETGDTQYF	TGCAGTGCCGAGACAGGGGATACGCAGTATTTT
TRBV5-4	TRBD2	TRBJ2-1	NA	CASSLERGATYNEQFF	TGTGCCAGCAGCCTCGAGCGGGGGGCGACCTACAATGAGCAGTTCTTC
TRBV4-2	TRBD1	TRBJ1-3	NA	CASSQVLRGRGNTIYF	TGTGCCAGCAGCCAAGTCCTCAGGGGGCGCGGAAACACCATATATTTT
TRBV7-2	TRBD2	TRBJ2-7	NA	CASSVAGSGGEYF	TGTGCCAGCAGCGTAGCGGGTAGCGGGGGGGAGTACTTC
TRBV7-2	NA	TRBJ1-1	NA	CASSPDSPNEAFF	TGTGCCAGCAGCCCGGACAGTCCCAACGAAGCTTTCTTT
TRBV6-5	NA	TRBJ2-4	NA	CASRRDHKNIQYF	TGTGCCAGCAGGCGGGACCACAAAAACATTCAGTACTTC
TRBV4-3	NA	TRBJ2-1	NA	CASSQVTSYYNEQFF	TGCGCCAGCAGCCAGGTAACTAGCTACTACAATGAGCAGTTCTTC
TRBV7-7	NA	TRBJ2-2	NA	CASSLASGNTGELFF	TGTGCCAGCAGCTTAGCTAGCGGGAACACCGGGGAGCTGTTTTTT